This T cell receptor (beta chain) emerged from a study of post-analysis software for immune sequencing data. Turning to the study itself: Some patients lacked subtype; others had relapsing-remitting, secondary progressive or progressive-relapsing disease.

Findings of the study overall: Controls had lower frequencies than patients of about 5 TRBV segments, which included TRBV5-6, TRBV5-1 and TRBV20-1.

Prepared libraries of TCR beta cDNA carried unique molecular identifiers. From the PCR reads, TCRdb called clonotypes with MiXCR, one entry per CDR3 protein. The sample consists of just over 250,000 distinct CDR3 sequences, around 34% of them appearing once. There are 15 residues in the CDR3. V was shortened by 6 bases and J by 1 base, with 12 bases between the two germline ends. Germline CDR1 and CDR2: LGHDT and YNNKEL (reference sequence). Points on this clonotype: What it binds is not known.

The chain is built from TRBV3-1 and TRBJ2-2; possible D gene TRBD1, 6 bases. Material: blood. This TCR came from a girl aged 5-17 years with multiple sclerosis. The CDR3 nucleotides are TGTGCCAGCAGTAATACAGGGCTGAACACCGGGGAGCTGTTTTTT. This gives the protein CASSNTGLNTGELFF.